This T cell receptor beta chain stems from a study of blood T cells in healthy people across ages. The CDR3 is 20 residues long. V gave up 1 base and J gave up 0 bases, with 22 bases separating them. The germline V gene encodes CDR1 MGHRA and CDR2 YSYEKL. Then a second PCR, running about 6 to 12 cycles, was carried out with a sample-barcoded 5' primer and a J-beta primer mix. In TCRdb, the 5' RACE reads were re-called with MiXCR into one record per CDR3 protein. This sample carries roughly 1,300,000 distinct CDR3 sequences, roughly 64% of them seen once, and the ten largest clones take 6.5% to 8%. Source material: blood. The chain recombines TRBV4-1 with TRBJ1-5; no definite D call. This receptor was obtained from a man aged 18 to 35 in good health. The CDR3 spells CASSQVGRFKGNYSNQPQHF. Here the CDR3 DNA reads TGCGCCAGCAGCCAAGTAGGAAGATTTAAAGGAAACTATAGCAATCAGCCCCAGCATTTT.